This TCR beta chain was identified during a study of lymphopenia after photon versus proton radiotherapy. Study conclusions and caveats: Relative stability marked proton patients; photon patients lost diversity and naive cells. After lymphocyte nadir, photon-treated repertoires showed oligoclonal expansion, especially CD8+ Temra. Better survival with proton therapy was suggested as possible, not demonstrated. Larger post-nadir TCR diversity loss correlated inversely with survival in deceased patients.

Assay used: immunoSEQ multiplex PCR; TCRdb lists only in-frame clones, some missing. This repertoire shows fewer than 25,000 clones, 84% found once; its top ten account for roughly a quarter. With regard to this clone: Its antigen remains unidentified.

From germline, CDR1 is MNHNS and CDR2 SASEGT. The CDR3 is made up of 15 amino acids. The V gene lost 11 bases and the J gene lost 1 base, with 15 bases spanning the gap. Sequenced here: peripheral blood, sampled from a patient treated with photon-based radiotherapy. V gene TRBV6-1 combines with J gene TRBJ1-6, with D unresolved. This clonotype was sampled from a man aged 40-55 years with gastric cancer. This chain's CDR3 is CAHGGMRSYNSPLHF. DNA for the CDR3: TGTGCCCACGGAGGTATGAGGTCCTATAATTCACCCCTCCACTTT.